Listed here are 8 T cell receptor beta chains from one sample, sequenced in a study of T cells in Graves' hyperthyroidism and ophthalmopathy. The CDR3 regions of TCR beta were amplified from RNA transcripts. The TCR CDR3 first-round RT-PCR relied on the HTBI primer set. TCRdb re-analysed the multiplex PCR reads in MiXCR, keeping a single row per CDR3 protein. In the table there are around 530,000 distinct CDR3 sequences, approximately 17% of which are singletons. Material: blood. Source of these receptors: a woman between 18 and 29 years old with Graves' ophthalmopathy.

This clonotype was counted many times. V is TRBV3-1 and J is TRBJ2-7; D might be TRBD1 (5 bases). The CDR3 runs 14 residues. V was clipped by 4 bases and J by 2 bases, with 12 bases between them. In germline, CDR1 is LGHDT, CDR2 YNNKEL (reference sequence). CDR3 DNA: TGTGCCAGCAGCCCGAAGGGGATTACCTACGAGCAGTACTTC. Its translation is CASSPKGITYEQYF.

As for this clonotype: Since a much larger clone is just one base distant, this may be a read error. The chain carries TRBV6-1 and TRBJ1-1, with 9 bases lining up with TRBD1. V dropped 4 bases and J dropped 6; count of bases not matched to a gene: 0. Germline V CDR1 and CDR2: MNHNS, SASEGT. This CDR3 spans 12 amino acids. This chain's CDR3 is CASSGTGAEAFF. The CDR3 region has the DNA TGTGCCAGCAGTGGGACAGGGGCTGAAGCTTTCTTT.

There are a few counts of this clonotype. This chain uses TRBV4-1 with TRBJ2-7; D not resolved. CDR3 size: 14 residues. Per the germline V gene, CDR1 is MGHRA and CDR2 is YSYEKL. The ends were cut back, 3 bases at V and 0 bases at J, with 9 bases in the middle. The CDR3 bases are TGCGCCAGCAGCCAGTCCAGAGGCTCCTACGAGCAGTACTTC. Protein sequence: CASSQSRGSYEQYF.

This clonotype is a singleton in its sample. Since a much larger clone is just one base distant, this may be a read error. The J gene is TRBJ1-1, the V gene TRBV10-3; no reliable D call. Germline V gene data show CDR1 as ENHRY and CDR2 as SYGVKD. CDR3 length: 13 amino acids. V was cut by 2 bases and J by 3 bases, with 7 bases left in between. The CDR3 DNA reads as TGTGCCATCAGTGAGGGGGAGTACACTGAAGCTTTCTTT. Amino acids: CAISEGEYTEAFF.

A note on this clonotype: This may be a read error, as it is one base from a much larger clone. CDR3: CARHGAHNSPLHF. CDR3 coding DNA: TGTGCCAGACACGGAGCTCATAATTCACCCCTCCACTTT. The J gene is TRBJ1-6, the V gene TRBV27; D remains unclear. V shed 9 bases and J shed 5 bases, with 11 bases lying between them. Germline CDR1 and CDR2: MNHEY and SMNVEV (reference sequence). CDR3 length equals 13 residues.

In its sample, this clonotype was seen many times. The CDR3: CASSEERAGVTYEQYF. The CDR3 DNA sequence: TGTGCCAGCAGTGAAGAAAGAGCGGGAGTAACCTACGAGCAGTACTTC. The V and J genes are TRBV6-1 and TRBJ2-7, with 8 positions matching TRBD2. Germline loops: CDR1 MNHNS, CDR2 SASEGT. The J segment lost 2 bases and the V segment lost 1 base, leaving 7 bases of the junction unmatched. This CDR3 contains 16 residues.

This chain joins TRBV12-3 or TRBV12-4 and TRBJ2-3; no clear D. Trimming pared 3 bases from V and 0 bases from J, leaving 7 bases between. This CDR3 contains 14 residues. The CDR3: CASSLDDSTDTQYF. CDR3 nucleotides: TGTGCCAGCAGTTTGGACGACAGCACAGATACGCAGTATTTT.

CDR3 protein: CSVEFGRGLAGNEQFF. In DNA, the CDR3 is TGCAGCGTTGAATTCGGGCGGGGTCTAGCTGGGAATGAGCAGTTCTTC. The chain carries TRBV29-1 and TRBJ2-1; the D gene is possibly TRBD2 (6 bases). V was clipped by 2 bases and J by 7 bases, with 21 bases between them. Germline V gene sequence: CDR1 SQVTM, CDR2 ANQGSEA. This CDR3 has 16 residues.